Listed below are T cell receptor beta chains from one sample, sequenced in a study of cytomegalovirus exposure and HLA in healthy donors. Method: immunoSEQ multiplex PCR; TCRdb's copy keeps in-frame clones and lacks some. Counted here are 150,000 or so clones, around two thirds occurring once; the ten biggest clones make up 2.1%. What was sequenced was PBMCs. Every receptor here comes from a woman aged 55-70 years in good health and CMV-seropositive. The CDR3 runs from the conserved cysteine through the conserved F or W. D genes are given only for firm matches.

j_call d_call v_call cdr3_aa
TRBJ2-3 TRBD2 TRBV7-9 CASSLLSAGAQDTQYF
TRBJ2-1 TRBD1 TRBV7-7 CASSRQGTNEQFF
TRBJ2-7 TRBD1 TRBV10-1 CASSDRGTGNSYEQYF
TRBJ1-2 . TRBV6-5 CASTDPTAASYTF
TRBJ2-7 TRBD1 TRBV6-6 CASRLGQDSYEQYF
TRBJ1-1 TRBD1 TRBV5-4 CASSLPGQVNTEAFF
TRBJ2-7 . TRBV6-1 CASRKAPGGSYEQYF
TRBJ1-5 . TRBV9 CASSEGASPGPQHF
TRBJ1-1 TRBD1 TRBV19 CASSTGQAAYEAFF
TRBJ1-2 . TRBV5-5 CASSLEQNYGYTF
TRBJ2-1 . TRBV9 CASSPTGSPYNEQFF
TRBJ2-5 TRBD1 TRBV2 CASRPLGQKQETQYF
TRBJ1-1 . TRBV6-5 CASSSLLNTEAFF
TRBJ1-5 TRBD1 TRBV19 CASSDRGNQPQHF
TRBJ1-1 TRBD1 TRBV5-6 CASSGGTGTEAFF
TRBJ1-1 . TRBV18 CASSRETGLDTEAFF
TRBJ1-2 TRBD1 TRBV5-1 CASATTGGDYGYTF
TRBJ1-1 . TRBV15 CATSRGGEGTEAFF
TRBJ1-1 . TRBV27 CASSWTGGDTEAFF
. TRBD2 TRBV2 CASSALAGQYEQYF
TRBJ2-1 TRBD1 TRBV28 CASMTGGAYNEQFF
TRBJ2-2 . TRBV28 CASRSPNTGELFF
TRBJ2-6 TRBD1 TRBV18 CASSPIQGASSGANVLTF
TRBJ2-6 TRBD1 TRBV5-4 CASSSDRGRSGANVLTF
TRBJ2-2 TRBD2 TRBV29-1 CSVDSGRGTGELFF
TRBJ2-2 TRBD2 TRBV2 CARRTSGPTGELFF
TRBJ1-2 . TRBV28 CASSSGGGEDYGYTF
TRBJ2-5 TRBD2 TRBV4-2 CASSPRGLAAQETQYF
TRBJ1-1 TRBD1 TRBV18 CASSQLDRGTEAFF